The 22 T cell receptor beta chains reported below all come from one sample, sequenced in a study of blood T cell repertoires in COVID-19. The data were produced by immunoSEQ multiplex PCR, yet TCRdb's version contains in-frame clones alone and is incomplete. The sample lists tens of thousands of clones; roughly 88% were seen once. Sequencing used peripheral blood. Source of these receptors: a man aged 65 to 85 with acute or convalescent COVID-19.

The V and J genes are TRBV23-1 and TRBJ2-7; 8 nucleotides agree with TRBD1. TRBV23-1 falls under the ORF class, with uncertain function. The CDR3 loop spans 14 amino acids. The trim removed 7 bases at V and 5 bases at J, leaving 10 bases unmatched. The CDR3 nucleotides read TGCGCCAGCAAATTGGACAGGGATTTCCACGAGCAGTACTTC. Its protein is CASKLDRDFHEQYF.

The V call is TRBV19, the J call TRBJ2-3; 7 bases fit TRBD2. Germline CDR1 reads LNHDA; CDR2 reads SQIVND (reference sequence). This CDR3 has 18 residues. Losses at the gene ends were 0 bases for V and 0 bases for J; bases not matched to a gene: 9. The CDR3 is CASSIDRASGKSTDTQYF. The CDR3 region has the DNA TGTGCCAGTAGTATAGATCGGGCGAGCGGGAAAAGCACAGATACGCAGTATTTT.

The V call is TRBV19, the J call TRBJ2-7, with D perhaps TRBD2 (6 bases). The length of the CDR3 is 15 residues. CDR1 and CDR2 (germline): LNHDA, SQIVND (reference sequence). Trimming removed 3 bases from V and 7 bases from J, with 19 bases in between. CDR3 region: CASSIGSGRLGEQYF. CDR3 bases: TGTGCCAGTAGTATTGGAAGCGGGCGGTTGGGGGAGCAGTACTTC.

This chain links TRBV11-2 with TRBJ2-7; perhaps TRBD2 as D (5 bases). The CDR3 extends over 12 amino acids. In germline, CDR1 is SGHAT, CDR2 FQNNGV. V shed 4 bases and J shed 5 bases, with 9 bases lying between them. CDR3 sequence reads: CASSSSLDEQYF. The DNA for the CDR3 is TGTGCCAGCAGCTCCTCACTAGACGAGCAGTACTTC.

CDR3 in amino acids: CASSLRGAYEQYF. The CDR3 DNA sequence: TGTGCCAGCAGTTTAAGGGGCGCGTACGAGCAGTACTTC. This sequence joins TRBV27 and TRBJ2-7, with TRBD1 as a possible D gene (5 bases). Between the trimmed V and J ends, which lost 2 bases and 4 bases, there was a span of 9 bases. The CDR3 has 13 residues. Looked up from germline, CDR1 is MNHEY and CDR2 is SMNVEV (reference sequence).

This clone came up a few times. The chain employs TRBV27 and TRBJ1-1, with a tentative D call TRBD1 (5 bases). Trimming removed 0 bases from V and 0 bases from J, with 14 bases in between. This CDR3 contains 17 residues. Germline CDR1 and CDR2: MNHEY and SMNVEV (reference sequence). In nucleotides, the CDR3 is TGTGCCAGCAGTTTATCGGGGGGGAGTCCCATGAACACTGAAGCTTTCTTT. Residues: CASSLSGGSPMNTEAFF.

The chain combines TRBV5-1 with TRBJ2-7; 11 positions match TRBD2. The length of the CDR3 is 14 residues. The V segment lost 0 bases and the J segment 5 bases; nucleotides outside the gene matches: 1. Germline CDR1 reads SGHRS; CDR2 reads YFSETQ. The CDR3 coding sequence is TGCGCCAGCAGCTTGGAGACTAGCGGGGACGAGCAGTACTTC. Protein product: CASSLETSGDEQYF.

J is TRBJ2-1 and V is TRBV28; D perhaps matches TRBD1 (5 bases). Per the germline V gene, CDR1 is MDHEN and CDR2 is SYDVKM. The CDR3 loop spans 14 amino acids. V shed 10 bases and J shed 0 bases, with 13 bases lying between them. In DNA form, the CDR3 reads TGTGCCATCACACCTAGGGGCTCCTACAATGAGCAGTTCTTC. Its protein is CAITPRGSYNEQFF.

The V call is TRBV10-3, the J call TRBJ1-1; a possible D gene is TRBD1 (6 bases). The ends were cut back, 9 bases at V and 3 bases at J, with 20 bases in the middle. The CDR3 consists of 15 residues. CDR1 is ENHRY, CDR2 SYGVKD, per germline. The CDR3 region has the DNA TGTGCCATTTCTGATCGGGGGGCGGCCGACACTGAAGCTTTCTTT. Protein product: CAISDRGAADTEAFF.

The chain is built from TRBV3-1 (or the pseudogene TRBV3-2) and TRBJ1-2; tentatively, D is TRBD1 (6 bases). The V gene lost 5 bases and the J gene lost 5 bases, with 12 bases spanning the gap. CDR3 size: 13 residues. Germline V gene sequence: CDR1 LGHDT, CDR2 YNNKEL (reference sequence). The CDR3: CASSEQGRYGYTF. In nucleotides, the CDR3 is TGTGCCAGCAGCGAGCAGGGGCGATATGGCTACACCTTC.

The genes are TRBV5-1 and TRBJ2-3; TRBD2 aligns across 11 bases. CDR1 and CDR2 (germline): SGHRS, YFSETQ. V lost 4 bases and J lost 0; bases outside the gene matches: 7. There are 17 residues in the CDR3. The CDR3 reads CASSPGLAATSTDTQYF. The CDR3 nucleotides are TGCGCCAGCAGCCCGGGACTAGCGGCAACTAGCACAGATACGCAGTATTTT. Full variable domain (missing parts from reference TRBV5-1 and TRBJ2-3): KAGVTQTPRYLIKTRGQQVTLSCSPISGHRSVSWYQQTPGQGLQFLFEYFSETQRNKGNFPGRFSGRQFSNSRSEMNVSTLELGDSALYLCASSPGLAATSTDTQYFGPGTRLTVL.

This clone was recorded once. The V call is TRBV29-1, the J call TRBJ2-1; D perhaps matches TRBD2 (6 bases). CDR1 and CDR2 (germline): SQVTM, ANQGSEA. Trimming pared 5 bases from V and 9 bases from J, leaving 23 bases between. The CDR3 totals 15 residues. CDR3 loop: CSVFPPAGAGGEQFF. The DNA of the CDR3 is TGCAGCGTTTTTCCGCCCGCGGGCGCCGGGGGTGAGCAGTTCTTC.

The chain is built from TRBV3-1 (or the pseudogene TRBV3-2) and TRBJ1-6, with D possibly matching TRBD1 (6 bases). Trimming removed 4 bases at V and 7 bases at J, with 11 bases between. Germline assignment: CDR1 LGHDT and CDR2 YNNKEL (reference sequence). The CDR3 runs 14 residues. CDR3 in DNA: TGTGCCAGCAGCCCGTGGGGGGGCAATTCACCCCTCCACTTT. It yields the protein CASSPWGGNSPLHF.

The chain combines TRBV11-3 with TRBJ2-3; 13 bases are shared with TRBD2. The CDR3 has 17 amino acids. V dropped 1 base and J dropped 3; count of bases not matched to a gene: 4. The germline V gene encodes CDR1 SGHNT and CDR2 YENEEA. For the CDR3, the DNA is TGTGCCAGCAGCTTAGGACTAGCGGGAGGAGGGACAGATACGCAGTATTTT. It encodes CASSLGLAGGGTDTQYF.

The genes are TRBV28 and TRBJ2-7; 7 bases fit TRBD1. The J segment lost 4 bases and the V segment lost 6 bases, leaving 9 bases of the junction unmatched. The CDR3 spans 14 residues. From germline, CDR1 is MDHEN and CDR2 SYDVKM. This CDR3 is CASRGQTTMYEQYF. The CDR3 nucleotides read TGTGCCAGCAGGGGACAGACGACTATGTACGAGCAGTACTTC.

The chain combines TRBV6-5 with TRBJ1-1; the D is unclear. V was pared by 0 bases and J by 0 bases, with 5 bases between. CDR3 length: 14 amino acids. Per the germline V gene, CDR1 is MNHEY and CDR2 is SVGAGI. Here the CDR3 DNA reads TGTGCCAGCAGTTACTCGTCCATGAACACTGAAGCTTTCTTT. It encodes CASSYSSMNTEAFF.

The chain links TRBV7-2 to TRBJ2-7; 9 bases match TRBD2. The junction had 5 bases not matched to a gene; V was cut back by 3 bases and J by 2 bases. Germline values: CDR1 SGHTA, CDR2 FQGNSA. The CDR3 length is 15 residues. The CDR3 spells CASSFQAGGTYEQYF. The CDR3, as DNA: TGTGCCAGCAGCTTTCAAGCGGGGGGCACCTACGAGCAGTACTTC.

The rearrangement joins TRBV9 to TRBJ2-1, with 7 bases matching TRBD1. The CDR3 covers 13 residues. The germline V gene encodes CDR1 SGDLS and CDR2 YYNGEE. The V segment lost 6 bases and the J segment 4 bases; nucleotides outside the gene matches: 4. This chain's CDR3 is CASNKQGYNEQFF. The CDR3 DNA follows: TGTGCCAGCAACAAACAGGGGTACAATGAGCAGTTCTTC. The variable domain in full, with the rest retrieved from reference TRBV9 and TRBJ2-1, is DSGVTQTPKHLITATGQRVTLRCSPRSGDLSVYWYQQSLDQGLQFLIQYYNGEERAKGNILERFSAQQFPDLHSELNLSSLELGDSALYFCASNKQGYNEQFFGPGTRLTVL.

CDR3 sequence reads: CASSRGGETQYF. Written as DNA, the CDR3 is TGTGCCAGCAGTCGCGGGGGAGAGACCCAGTACTTC. The chain employs TRBV28 and TRBJ2-5; 7 bases are a match to TRBD2. V was clipped by 5 bases and J by 4 bases; unmatched bases: 1. In germline, CDR1 is MDHEN, CDR2 SYDVKM. This CDR3 has 12 amino acids.

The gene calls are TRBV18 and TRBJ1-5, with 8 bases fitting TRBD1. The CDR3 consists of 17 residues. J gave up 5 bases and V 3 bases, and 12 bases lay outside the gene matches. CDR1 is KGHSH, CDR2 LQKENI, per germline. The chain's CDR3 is CASSPRIGQGGDQPQHF. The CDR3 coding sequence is TGTGCCAGCTCACCGAGAATTGGACAGGGTGGCGATCAGCCCCAGCATTTT.

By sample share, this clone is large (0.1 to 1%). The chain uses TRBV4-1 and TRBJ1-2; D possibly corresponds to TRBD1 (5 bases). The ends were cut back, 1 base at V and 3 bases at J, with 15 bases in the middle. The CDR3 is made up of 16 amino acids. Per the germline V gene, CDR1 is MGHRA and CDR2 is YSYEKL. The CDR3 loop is CASSQGSLLQDYGYTF. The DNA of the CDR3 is TGCGCCAGCAGCCAAGGTTCCCTCTTACAGGACTATGGCTACACCTTC.

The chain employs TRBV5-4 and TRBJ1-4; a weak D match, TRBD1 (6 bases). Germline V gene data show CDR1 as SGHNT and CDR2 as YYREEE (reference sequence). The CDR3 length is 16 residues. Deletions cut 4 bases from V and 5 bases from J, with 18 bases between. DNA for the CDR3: TGTGCCAGCAGCGATGGGGTGGGGGCCCCAAATGAAAAACTGTTTTTT. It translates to CASSDGVGAPNEKLFF.